The subject of this entry is one T cell receptor (beta chain). Germline CDR1 MNHEY, CDR2 SMNVEV (reference sequence). CDR3 length: 15 amino acids. V lost 2 bases to trimming and J lost 2 bases, with 10 bases between them. Authors' analysis steps: Researchers report that nucleated cell counts were estimated from reference gene primer amplification. Clones were sequenced by immunoSEQ multiplex PCR, and TCRdb holds only the in-frame ones, with some missing. V and J calls and clone size come straight from that table; D and trimming were deduced from the DNA. The data show some 320,000 clones, about 91% seen once. This sample is part of a study of blood T cell repertoires in COVID-19. Study information: COVID-19 samples, acute and convalescent, were from the United States, Italy and Spain. PBMCs, B-cell-depleted T cells, or T cells were the source of the cDNA or gDNA that made up the material.

The material sequenced was peripheral blood. This TCR was recovered from a woman aged 25 to 39 who had recovered from COVID-19. The chain links TRBV27 to TRBJ1-3, with D tentatively TRBD1 (6 bases). The DNA of the CDR3 is TGTGCCAGCAGTTTAAACGCAGGGGCTGGAAACACCATATATTTT. The encoded protein is CASSLNAGAGNTIYF.